The T cell receptor (beta chain) described here comes from a study of T cell repertoires in cytomegalovirus infection. For the study at large: Matching HLA type, along with CMV infection, was indicated by public TCR beta signatures. Whole-study findings and limits: Frequencies of public TCR beta families were cumulated, and this identified carriers of CMV plus the relevant HLA. Clonotypes of TCR beta that were HLA-C-restricted and CMV-specific dominated the ex vivo response.

TCRdb fed the reads into MiXCR, producing one record per CDR3 protein. The data hold 490,000 or so distinct CDR3 sequences, with approximately 10% observed a single time. The CDR3 length is 15 residues. V was trimmed by 1 base and J by 0 bases, leaving 8 bases between them. CDR1 LGHNA and CDR2 YNFKEQ come from the germline V gene. This clonotype has a count of ten or more. Its cognate antigen is unknown. The chain joins TRBV4-2 to TRBJ2-3; maybe TRBD2 (5 bases). This TCR derives from a human donor in good health (CMV status not recorded). Some clones in this sample may be carry-over from other donors' samples. Material: PBMCs. CDR3 region: CASSQAQRSTDTQYF. CDR3 nucleotide sequence: TGTGCCAGCAGCCAAGCTCAGCGGAGCACAGATACGCAGTATTTT.